This T cell receptor beta chain comes out of a study of Ad26.COV2.S vaccination and SARS-CoV-2 variants. Study-level information: Each vaccinee took Ad26.COV2.S intramuscularly, once or twice 56 days apart.

The V end lost 5 bases, the J end lost 0 bases, and 16 bases lay between the germline ends. CDR1 and CDR2 from the germline V gene are SQVTM and ANQGSEA. The CDR3 extends over 15 amino acids. Specified treatment: some 19 received Ad26.COV2.S at low or high dose, single or two shots; about 5 received placebo; per-sample allocation not given. The samples were gathered on day 63 after the first injection of vaccine or placebo. Vaccine was an Ad26 vector expressing Wuhan-strain SARS-CoV-2 spike. This table comes from immunoSEQ multiplex PCR, and its TCRdb copy is limited to in-frame clones, with some not included. Of some 410,000 clones listed, about 90% are singletons.

The receptor's source is a person between 18 and 65 years old who received the Ad26.COV2.S COVID-19 vaccine or a placebo. Sequencing used peripheral blood, obtained in a trial of Ad26.COV2.S vaccine versus placebo. The chain is built from TRBV29-1 and TRBJ1-1; D uncertain. The CDR3 spells CSVSTVKGMNTEAFF. DNA for the CDR3: TGCAGCGTTTCAACTGTGAAGGGTATGAACACTGAAGCTTTCTTT.